This T cell receptor (beta chain) emerged from a study of early T cells in non-severe SARS-CoV-2 infection (dated by TCRdb to the early 2020s). Regarding the complete study: TCR sequencing used bulk RNA from unsorted whole blood, so alpha and beta chains could not be paired.

The library came from 5' RACE. The reads were generated on a NextSeq 500. To correct for sequencing error and PCR bias, the TCR library protocol tagged individual cDNA molecules with unique molecular identifiers. Both TCR alpha and beta chains were sequenced, and tight co-correlation was observed between alpha and beta sequence abundances in each sample. The paper's data handling went like this. Decombinator V4 was used to annotate TCR sequences for V gene, J gene and CDR3. Expanded TCRs were defined as changing significantly between any two time points under a Poisson model with p below 0.0001. Abundances of TCRs were expressed as counts per million after normalisation to the total number of TCRs sequenced in each sample. MAIT TCRs were defined by TRAV1-2 paired with TRAJ12, TRAJ20 or TRAJ33, and iNKT TCRs by TRAV10 paired with TRAJ18. VDJdb, accessed 1 November 2021, was searched for CMV, EBV and SARS-CoV-2 annotated TCRs, excluding TCRs annotated for multiple antigens. Using fastp trimming at Q25 and MiXCR clonotype assembly, TCRdb reanalyzed the public sequencing data and kept in-frame beta chains. Each entry is one CDR3 protein sequence, shown with its most common DNA and genes. TCRdb, not the original authors, processed these V and J calls. In this sample the table shows 120,000 or so distinct CDR3 sequences, 10% to 15% of which occur a single time. Less than 4.5% of the sample lies in the top ten.

After removal of 3 bases from V and 4 bases from J, the junction retains 3 bases not matched to a gene. The CDR3 contains 14 residues, cysteine and phenylalanine counted. The only DNA kept is the CDR3, 42 bases in frame from the first base. A case-control design nested within a healthcare worker cohort in London, UK, was used, with weekly nasopharyngeal swab PCR tests and blood sampling performed. Between 23 and 31 March 2020, the week of the UK lockdown, healthcare workers were enrolled and then followed up weekly for as long as 16 weeks. The sample holds many counts of this clonotype. Its antigen is unknown. Base quality data are lacking; no much larger clone is found one base away. Study-wide findings and limitations: VDJdb matching was skewed toward anti-spike CD8 responses, so virus-specific expansions were likely underestimated and private and CD4 specificities were missed.

The V and J segments used are TRBV12-3 or TRBV12-4 and TRBJ1-5, and 7 bases in between align with TRBD1. The sequences come from whole blood, collected at baseline. The TCR was taken from an adult who was a healthcare worker with PCR-confirmed SARS-CoV-2 infection or an uninfected control (not recorded which). CDR3 loop: CASSFIQGNQPQHF. Read as DNA, the sequence is TGTGCCAGCAGTTTTATACAGGGGAATCAGCCCCAGCATTTT.